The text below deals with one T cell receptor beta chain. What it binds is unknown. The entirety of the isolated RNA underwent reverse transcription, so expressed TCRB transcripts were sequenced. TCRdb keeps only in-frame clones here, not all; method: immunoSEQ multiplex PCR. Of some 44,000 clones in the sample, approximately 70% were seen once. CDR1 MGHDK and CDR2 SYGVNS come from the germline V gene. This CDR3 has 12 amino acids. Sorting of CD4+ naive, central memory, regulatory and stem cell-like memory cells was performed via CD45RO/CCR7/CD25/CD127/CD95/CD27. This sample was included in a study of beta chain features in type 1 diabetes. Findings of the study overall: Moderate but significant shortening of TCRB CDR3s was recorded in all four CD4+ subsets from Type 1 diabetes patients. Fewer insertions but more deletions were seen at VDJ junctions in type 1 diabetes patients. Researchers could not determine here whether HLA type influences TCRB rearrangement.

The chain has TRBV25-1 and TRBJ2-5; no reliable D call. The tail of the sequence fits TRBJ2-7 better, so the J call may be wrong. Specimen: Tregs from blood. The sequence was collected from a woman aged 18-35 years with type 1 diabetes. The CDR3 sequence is CASSGFLYEQYF. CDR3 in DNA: TGTGCCAGCAGTGGATTCCTCTACGAGCAGTACTTC.